In its sample, the clone carrying this T cell receptor beta chain ranks as medium-sized. This entry belongs to a study of spatial heterogeneity in lung cancer. As for the study in general: Averaged across combinations, each unique TCR and UMI pairing appeared more than ten times in raw reads, which were uncorrected.

Every individual TCR cDNA molecule carried its own unique molecular identifier, which allowed correction of PCR and sequencing errors. Each CDR3 protein gets one entry after TCRdb re-called the 5' RACE reads with MiXCR. The repertoire holds around 9,800 distinct CDR3 sequences, with around 6% as singletons. Time point meaning: sample taken at primary tumor resection. Samples came from around 70 TRACERx patients with untreated early-stage lung cancer. Germline CDR1 MDHEN, CDR2 SYDVKM. The CDR3 length is 16 residues. V shed 2 bases, J shed 4 bases, and the junction held 1 base outside the gene matches. This receptor was taken from a male donor with early-stage non-small cell lung cancer. The rearrangement uses TRBV28 and TRBJ2-3, with TRBD2 matching 15 bases. The specimen comprised PBMCs, sampled at surgery. This CDR3 reads CASSLGTSGRPDTQYF. The CDR3 region has the DNA TGTGCCAGCAGTTTAGGGACTAGCGGGAGGCCAGATACGCAGTATTTT.